Listed below are T cell receptor beta chains from one sample, sequenced in a study of T cell repertoires in cytomegalovirus infection. What these receptors recognize is not known. TCRdb ran MiXCR on the reads and lists one entry per CDR3 protein. Here the sample spans roughly 990,000 distinct CDR3 sequences, around 30% being singletons. Sequenced here: cultured CD8+ T cells from PBMCs, sampled from culture after CMV antigen stimulation. Receptors were obtained from a human donor in good health (CMV status not recorded). Some clones in this sample may be carry-over from other donors' samples. Both conserved end residues are part of each CDR3. A D gene is named only where the DNA matches it firmly. The size field is filled for only some rows; it gives once, few, many or a size class.

D gene,clone size,J gene,V gene,CDR3 DNA,CDR3 protein
-,once,TRBJ1-2,TRBV5-8,TGTGCCAGCAGCTTGGTTCAGGGGAGAAATGGCTACACCTTC,CASSLVQGRNGYTF
-,few,TRBJ1-2,TRBV6-8,TGTGCCAGCAGTTACGAGGGCAGCTATGGCTACACCTTC,CASSYEGSYGYTF
-,-,TRBJ2-3,TRBV27,TGTGCCAGCAGTTTGGGTAGAAGTAGGACAGATACGCAGTATTTT,CASSLGRSRTDTQYF
-,-,TRBJ2-3,TRBV15,TGTGCCACCAGCAGAGATAGGTGGATACAGGGAAGCACTAGCACAGATACGCAGTATTTT,CATSRDRWIQGSTSTDTQYF
-,many,TRBJ2-1,TRBV7-2,TGTGCCAGCAGCTTCCTCTTCACCGGGACCCTTCTTGACAATGAGCAGTTCTTC,CASSFLFTGTLLDNEQFF
-,few,TRBJ2-1,TRBV19,TGTGCCAGTAGTTCAGGGATGGTCTACAATGAGCAGTTCTTC,CASSSGMVYNEQFF
TRBD1,-,TRBJ2-1,TRBV2,TGTGCCAGCAATCGAAAACGGACAGGCATCGCCAGGGGCAGCTCCTACAATGAGCAGTTCTTC,CASNRKRTGIARGSSYNEQFF
TRBD2,-,TRBJ2-3,TRBV20-1,TGCAGTGCTAGAGATACCAGACTAGCGGGGGGCACAGATACGCAGTATTTT,CSARDTRLAGGTDTQYF
-,few,TRBJ1-1,TRBV7-6,TGTGCCAGCAGCCCTGCGGTGCCAGGAGATCTGAACACTGAAGCTTTCTTT,CASSPAVPGDLNTEAFF
-,few,TRBJ1-2,TRBV6-5,TGTGCCAGCAGTTACAGGGGCAGGGGAGAGGGCTACACCTTC,CASSYRGRGEGYTF
-,-,TRBJ1-1,TRBV19,TGTGCCAGTAGTACCGCGAGCACTGAAGCTTTCTTT,CASSTASTEAFF
-,-,TRBJ1-2,TRBV20-1,TGCAGTGCTAGTCTGGGACTCCTCCCTTTC,CSASLGLLPF
-,-,TRBJ2-1,TRBV4-1,TGTGCCAGCAGCCACTCCGGGATTGAGCAGTTCTTC,CASSHSGIEQFF
TRBD1,few,TRBJ2-7,TRBV19,TGTGCCAGTAGTATGCGGACAGGGAGGTCCTACGAGCAGTACTTC,CASSMRTGRSYEQYF
-,-,TRBJ1-4,TRBV7-9,TGTGCCAGCAGTTCCGGGGGGGACGAAAAACTGTTTTTT,CASSSGGDEKLFF